The sequence of this T cell receptor beta chain was determined in a study of vaccination effects on CD4 cells after COVID-19 (dated by TCRdb to between 2021 and 2024). Study-level background: Across the study, the median time from the second dose to post-vaccine sampling was 72 days (range 14 to 241). The study compared SARS-CoV-2 spike-specific CD4+ TCR repertoires before and after mRNA vaccination in COVID-19 convalescent patients and infection-naive vaccine recipients. A total of 10 COVID-19 convalescent patients and several SARS-CoV-2-naive healthy vaccine recipients were included in the full study. In the study, cultures from other donors were sequenced using the Oncomine TCR Beta short-read assay on an Illumina iSeq 100. The paper as a whole reports these results and caveats: Among healthy vaccine recipients, nearly all vaccine-induced clones were SARS-CoV-2 mono-reactive, and only 1 of 255 was cross-reactive with common cold coronaviruses. Only a small number of convalescent patients were included, and no early post-infection timepoints were available, which limited the study. Marked clonal contraction was observed in both infection-induced and vaccine-induced clones at late post-vaccination timepoints, consistent with waning T cell responses.

This clone was detected only a few times. Its antigen remains unidentified. Base qualities were left out, and no much larger clone turns up one base away. Library generation was performed with the immunoSEQ multiplex PCR assay. DNA from the cultured, isolated CD4+ T cells was subjected to TCR beta CDR3 sequencing. Per the authors' processing: Non-productive TCR sequences were discarded, and reads were trimmed to the CDR3 region, with only CDR3s of 7 or more amino acids retained. The MANAFEST web app was used to identify antigen-specific clonotypes by comparing expansion in peptide wells with expansion in reference cultures. To be called positive, a clone needed expansion at FDR<0.05 compared with the reference and with all other wells, an odds ratio greater than 5, and a frequency greater than 0.1% in two replicate wells. Cross-reactive clonotypes were defined as significantly expanded in SARS-CoV-2 spike wells and in at least one common cold coronavirus spike condition. CDR3 similarity was assessed by Levenshtein distance with the stringdist R package, and unrooted trees were built with ape in R 3.6.1. This immuneACCESS table, as held by TCRdb, lists in-frame sequences with V and J called but not all clones. Of the missing ones, under half trace to an unresolved V gene in checked studies; the others have no known cause. The V and J calls and clone size are taken from that table; D and trimming were inferred from the DNA. Here the sample has around 33,000 clones; roughly four fifths occur a single time. The top ten hold approximately 1.4% of the sample.

In the ViraFEST assay, PBMC were stimulated with viral peptide pools, and TCR sequencing was then used to find antigen-specific CD4+ T cell clonotypes based on their expansion. After more than 9 days of culture, CD4+ T cells were isolated with the EasySep CD4+ T cell isolation kit. Two doses of either the BNT162b2 or the mRNA-1273 mRNA SARS-CoV-2 vaccine were administered to participants. Healthy vaccine recipients had no prior SARS-CoV-2 infection, confirmed by negative nucleocapsid antibodies before and after vaccination. Each well held around 1.9 million PBMC cultured in IMDM containing about 5.5% human AB serum, 8.5 to 10 IU/ml IL-2 and gentamicin, along with 10 ug/ml peptides. On days 3 and 7, half of the culture medium was replaced with fresh IL-2-containing medium. Unless noted otherwise, every peptide stimulation condition was grown in triplicate wells. Using Ficoll-Paque Plus gradient centrifugation, PBMC were separated from whole blood and then either used fresh or cryopreserved at -140C. Overlapping peptide pools spanned the spike proteins of SARS-CoV-2 and the common cold coronaviruses HCoV-NL63, HCoV-OC43 and HCoV-229E. The QIAamp micro DNA kit was used to extract genomic DNA from the cultured CD4+ T cells.

Material: CD4+ T cells from PBMCs cultured with HCoV-NL63 spike peptides, obtained after COVID-19 vaccination. The meaning of the sample's cell subset or site label: HCoV-NL63 spike overlapping peptide pool stimulation. This TCR came from a human donor who received a COVID-19 vaccine. Some clones in this sample may be carry-over from other donors' samples.

At the DNA level, the sequence is TGTGCCACCAGTGTGCGAGGGGGCGACACCGGGGAGCTGTTTTTT. This yields the protein CATSVRGGDTGELFF. The chain is assembled from TRBV24-1 and TRBJ2-2; 7 middle bases align to TRBD1. The CDR3 measures 15 amino acids from cysteine to phenylalanine. The DNA shown is the 45-base CDR3, in frame from base 1. From a lookup of the germline V gene, CDR1 and CDR2 are KGHDR and SFDVKD. At the junction V is shortened by 5 bases and J by 3 bases; bases outside the gene matches: 5.